These 9 T cell receptor beta chains share one sample of origin, sequenced in a study of beta chain features in type 1 diabetes. Expressed TCRB transcripts were sequenced after all isolated RNA was converted to cDNA. Assay used: immunoSEQ multiplex PCR; TCRdb lists only in-frame clones, some missing. The data hold approximately 380,000 clones, with approximately 15% observed a single time. The sample comprised naive CD4+ T cells from blood. These receptors originate from a woman aged 18-29 years in good health.

This chain links TRBV5-4 with TRBJ1-5, with a tentative D call TRBD1 (5 bases). CDR1 and CDR2 (germline): SGHNT, YYREEE (reference sequence). This CDR3 region has 16 residues. V was pared by 4 bases and J by 5 bases, with 19 bases between. DNA for the CDR3: TGTGCCAGCAGCCCGGGAGGTGCAGGGACTCATCAGCCCCAGCATTTT. Protein: CASSPGGAGTHQPQHF.

The chain joins TRBV7-3 to TRBJ2-7, with 7 bases identical to TRBD1. Trimming removed 3 bases from V and 1 base from J; junction bases left unmatched: 3. This CDR3 region has 14 residues. The germline V gene encodes CDR1 SGHTA and CDR2 FQGTGA. CDR3 loop: CASSLDRQSYEQYF. The CDR3 nucleotides read TGTGCCAGCAGCTTGGACAGGCAGTCCTACGAGCAGTACTTC.

The chain employs TRBV18 and TRBJ1-1; D unresolved. V was trimmed by 6 bases and J by 0 bases, leaving 8 bases between them. Germline V gene data show CDR1 as KGHSH and CDR2 as LQKENI. This CDR3 is built from 13 residues. The CDR3 region has the DNA TGTGCCAGCTCTCAACGGTTGAACACTGAAGCTTTCTTT. It translates to CASSQRLNTEAFF.

This chain links TRBV15 with TRBJ2-7; possible D gene TRBD1, 5 bases. Deletions cut 0 bases from V and 3 bases from J, with 9 bases between. Germline-derived CDR1 and CDR2 are LNHNV and YYDKDF (reference sequence). The CDR3 spans 14 residues. The DNA of the CDR3 is TGTGCCACCAGCAGAGATCAGGGAATCTACGAGCAGTACTTC. Amino acids: CATSRDQGIYEQYF.

This clone was seen a handful of times. The chain joins TRBV5-1 to TRBJ2-3, with D possibly TRBD2 on 6 matching bases. In germline, CDR1 is SGHRS, CDR2 YFSETQ. V was trimmed by 0 bases and J by 2 bases, leaving 10 bases between them. This CDR3 has 15 residues. The CDR3 nucleotides read TGCGCCAGCAGCTTGGTGGAGGGAGCCACAGATACGCAGTATTTT. Translated, it gives CASSLVEGATDTQYF.

The chain links TRBV27 to TRBJ2-1; 15 nucleotides match TRBD2. The CDR3 covers 16 residues. With V trimmed by 5 bases and J by 14 bases, 13 bases remained unmatched. Germline CDR1 MNHEY, CDR2 SMNVEV (reference sequence). Here the CDR3 reads CASSPIAGTSGRIEFF. CDR3 nucleotides: TGTGCCAGCAGTCCGATCGCCGGGACTAGCGGGAGGATCGAGTTCTTC.

This clone was picked up a small number of times. The genes are TRBV30 and TRBJ2-4; 7 nucleotides match TRBD1. Losses at the gene ends were 7 bases for V and 0 bases for J; bases not matched to a gene: 9. Germline V gene lookup returns CDR1 GTSNPN and CDR2 SVGIG (reference sequence). The CDR3 extends over 15 amino acids. CDR3: CASNPRGLAKNIQYF. Written as DNA, the CDR3 is TGTGCCTCCAACCCCAGGGGGTTAGCCAAAAACATTCAGTACTTC. Variable domain in full (rest from reference TRBV30 and TRBJ2-4): SQTIHQWPATLVQPVGSPLSLECTVEGTSNPNLYWYRQAAGRGLQLLFYSVGIGQISSEVPQNLSASRPQDRQFILSSKKLLLSDSGFYLCASNPRGLAKNIQYFGAGTRLSVL.

The rearrangement links TRBV9 to TRBJ2-7, with 8 positions matching TRBD1. The CDR3 runs to 14 residues. The ends lost 1 base at V and 5 bases at J; junction bases unmatched: 5. Germline V lookup: CDR1 SGDLS, CDR2 YYNGEE. The CDR3 DNA reads TGTGCCAGCAGCGTAACGACAGGGGCAAACGAGCAGTACTTC. This gives the protein CASSVTTGANEQYF.

The genes are TRBV10-3 and TRBJ2-3; possibly TRBD1 for D (6 bases). The CDR3 sequence is 13 residues long. V was clipped by 5 bases and J by 6 bases, with 12 bases between them. Germline assignment: CDR1 ENHRY and CDR2 SYGVKD. The CDR3 protein is CAISQGIGDTQYF. The CDR3 nucleotides are TGTGCCATCAGTCAGGGGATCGGGGATACGCAGTATTTT.